One sample yielded the 15 T cell receptor beta chains listed below, sequenced in a study of identical twins (dated by TCRdb to the mid-2010s). The library relied on 5' RACE. Sequenced on an Illumina HiSeq 2000. Through fastp at Q25 and MiXCR, TCRdb rebuilt clones from the public reads, retaining in-frame beta chains. Under each unique CDR3 protein, matching rows form one entry showing the most common genes and DNA. This sample is represented by 150,000 or so distinct CDR3 sequences; 3.5% of them were singletons. The ten largest make up around 8.1% of the sample. The sample consisted of memory T cells sorted from blood. Read against the paper, the sample's cell subset or site label means: CD45RO+ enriched T cells. The source of these receptors is a man aged 18 to 35 in good health.

This clonotype was seen only a few times. The chain joins TRBV3-1 to TRBJ2-3; D not resolved. V was pared by 3 bases and J by 6 bases, with 16 bases between. The germline V gene has CDR1 LGHDT and CDR2 YNNKEL (reference sequence). This CDR3 has 15 amino acids. This chain's CDR3 is CASSQTEVMRDTQYF. The CDR3 DNA reads as TGTGCCAGCAGCCAGACGGAAGTCATGAGGGATACGCAGTATTTT.

In its sample, this clonotype was seen many times. This sequence joins TRBV3-1 and TRBJ2-5; D might be TRBD2 (5 bases). Trimming left V 3 bases short and J 4 bases short, with 9 bases between. From germline, CDR1 is LGHDT and CDR2 YNNKEL (reference sequence). This CDR3 is 13 amino acids long. CDR3 residues: CASSHGLGETQYF. In DNA form, the CDR3 reads TGTGCCAGCAGCCATGGACTGGGAGAGACCCAGTACTTC.

This clonotype was observed many times. V and J are TRBV6-5 and TRBJ2-1, with D unclear. The CDR3 contains 13 residues. V lost 1 base and J lost 9, with 10 bases in between. Germline CDR1 and CDR2: MNHEY and SVGAGI. The CDR3 here is CASSYFKSSEQFF. The CDR3 region has the DNA TGTGCCAGCAGTTACTTCAAATCGAGTGAGCAGTTCTTC.

This clonotype was seen ten or more times. The genes are TRBV3-1 and TRBJ2-1, with D tentatively TRBD1 or TRBD2 (5 bases each). This CDR3 is 15 amino acids long. Trimming left V 4 bases short and J 0 bases short, with 10 bases between. Germline V gene sequence: CDR1 LGHDT, CDR2 YNNKEL (reference sequence). The CDR3 spells CASSPRGRSYNEQFF. The CDR3 DNA reads TGTGCCAGCAGCCCCCGGGGCCGCTCCTACAATGAGCAGTTCTTC.

This clonotype occurred many times. The CDR3 loop reads CASSQGRNYGYTF. CDR3 coding DNA: TGTGCCAGCAGCCAGGGACGGAACTATGGCTACACCTTC. The chain employs TRBV6-1 and TRBJ1-2, with TRBD1 as a possible D gene (5 bases). Looked up from germline, CDR1 is MNHNS and CDR2 is SASEGT. V lost 6 bases and J 2 bases, leaving 10 bases between the germline ends. This CDR3 has 13 residues.

This clonotype was seen at least ten times. The CDR3 reads CASSYSKRTGGTVETQYF. CDR3 DNA sequence: TGTGCCAGCAGTTACTCGAAACGGACAGGGGGCACGGTAGAGACCCAGTACTTC. The gene calls are TRBV6-5 and TRBJ2-5, with 11 bases aligning to TRBD1. Germline values: CDR1 MNHEY, CDR2 SVGAGI. V lost 0 bases and J lost 4; bases outside the gene matches: 10. CDR3 length: 18 amino acids.

This clonotype was detected many times. V and J are TRBV7-2 and TRBJ2-1, with 8 nucleotides matching TRBD2. This CDR3 has 15 amino acids. The V gene's germline CDR1 is SGHTA and CDR2 FQGNSA. The V and J ends lost 5 bases and 2 bases, in that order; junction bases with no gene match: 5. In DNA, the CDR3 is TGTGCCAGCAGCGCTACGGGGGGGACCTACAATGAGCAGTTCTTC. This sequence encodes CASSATGGTYNEQFF.

This clonotype was counted many times. The chain has TRBV9 and TRBJ2-4, with a possible D match to TRBD1 (6 bases). V lost 0 bases and J lost 8, with 21 bases in between. The CDR3 spans 17 residues. The germline gives CDR1 SGDLS, CDR2 YYNGEE. The CDR3 spells CASSVGGHPTVGDIQYF. CDR3 coding DNA: TGTGCCAGCAGCGTAGGGGGACATCCCACCGTTGGCGACATTCAGTACTTC.

The chain combines TRBV18 with TRBJ2-6; D not certain. The V gene lost 1 base and the J gene lost 0 bases, with 7 bases spanning the gap. The V gene's germline CDR1 is KGHSH and CDR2 LQKENI. This CDR3 comprises 16 residues. The CDR3 loop reads CASSPQRASGANVLTF. The DNA of the CDR3 is TGTGCCAGCTCACCACAAAGGGCCTCTGGGGCCAACGTCCTGACTTTC. Looking up the rest from reference TRBV18 and TRBJ2-6 gives the full variable domain: NAGVMQNPRHLVRRRGQEARLRCSPMKGHSHVYWYRQLPEEGLKFMVYLQKENIIDESGMPKERFSAEFPKEGPSILRIQQVVRGDSAAYFCASSPQRASGANVLTFGAGSRLTVL.

This clonotype showed up many times. The chain has TRBV28 and TRBJ2-3; 9 bases agree with TRBD2. CDR3 length: 15 amino acids. CDR1 MDHEN and CDR2 SYDVKM come from the germline V gene. V dropped 6 bases and J dropped 5; count of bases not matched to a gene: 9. The CDR3 nucleotides read TGTGCCAGCAGCCCCCCGGGACTAGCAGAAGATACGCAGTATTTT. Translation: CASSPPGLAEDTQYF.

The table lists this clonotype with many counts. The V gene is TRBV15, the J gene TRBJ2-5, with a possible D match to TRBD1 (5 bases). Germline lookup yields CDR1 LNHNV and CDR2 YYDKDF (reference sequence). CDR3 length: 15 amino acids. V gave up 4 bases and J gave up 5 bases, with 17 bases separating them. The CDR3: CATSKPQGSRETQYF. In nucleotides, the CDR3 is TGTGCCACCAGCAAACCTCAGGGTTCGCGGGAGACCCAGTACTTC.

This clonotype appeared many times. The CDR3 protein is CARQTYNEQFF. CDR3 bases: TGTGCGCGACAAACCTACAATGAGCAGTTCTTC. The chain is built from TRBV30 and TRBJ2-1; D is undetermined. The CDR3 covers 11 residues. Germline V gene data show CDR1 as GTSNPN and CDR2 as SVGIG (reference sequence). Full variable domain (missing parts from reference TRBV30 and TRBJ2-1): SQTIHQWPATLVQPVGSPLSLECTVEGTSNPNLYWYRQAAGRGLQLLFYSVGIGQISSEVPQNLSASRPQDRQFILSSKKLLLSDSGFYLCARQTYNEQFFGPGTRLTVL.

This clonotype was detected many times. This chain links TRBV3-1 with TRBJ2-3; D gene ambiguous. Trimming took 2 bases from V and 4 from J, leaving 7 bases between them. The CDR3 consists of 13 residues. Germline CDR1 is LGHDT and CDR2 is YNNKEL (reference sequence). CDR3 DNA: TGTGCCAGCAGCCAAAACCCCGCAGATACGCAGTATTTT. It codes for CASSQNPADTQYF.

This clonotype occurred many times. This chain joins TRBV12-3 or TRBV12-4 and TRBJ2-2; 9 bases map to TRBD1. The CDR3 is made up of 16 amino acids. The V and J ends lost 6 bases and 5 bases, in that order; junction bases with no gene match: 10. The CDR3 sequence is CASRETGGAGTGELFF. The DNA of the CDR3 is TGTGCCAGCAGAGAAACAGGGGGCGCTGGAACCGGGGAGCTGTTTTTT.

In this sample, this clonotype turned up many times. The gene calls are TRBV29-1 and TRBJ1-2, with D possibly TRBD1 on 6 matching bases. The CDR3 sequence is 11 residues long. The ends were cut back, 7 bases at V and 8 bases at J, with 14 bases in the middle. Germline CDR1 is SQVTM and CDR2 is ANQGSEA. The CDR3 loop is CSGTQGSGYTF. CDR3 nucleotide sequence: TGCAGCGGTACACAGGGTTCCGGCTACACCTTC.